This T cell receptor beta chain was observed in a study of regulatory T cells in long-lasting Graves disease. Study conclusions and caveats: Accuracy was possibly reduced by small sample size.

This clonotype has ten or more counts. Its specificity is not known. CDR1 is SGHAT, CDR2 FQNNGV, per germline. CDR3 size: 13 residues. Trimming removed 4 bases from V and 11 bases from J, with 18 bases in between. The time point was: newly diagnosed GD, antithyroid drugs for less than 3 months. There was RNA extracted from PBMCs, and the TCR library was made from it. In building TCR beta libraries, iRepertoire HTBI primers were used together with Arm-PCR of CDR3 regions. TCRdb ran MiXCR on the multiplex PCR reads and lists one entry per CDR3 protein. Here the sample spans about 320,000 distinct CDR3 sequences, more than 15% being singletons.

The sample consisted of peripheral blood mononuclear cells (PBMCs), taken at new diagnosis, from a patient treated with antithyroid drugs. The chain recombines TRBV11-2 with TRBJ2-7, with D tentatively TRBD1 (6 bases). This clonotype was obtained from a female donor with Graves disease. The CDR3 loop is CASSSARGVVEYF. The CDR3 region has the DNA TGTGCCAGCAGCTCCGCCAGGGGCGTCGTAGAGTACTTC.